One sample yielded the 21 T cell receptor beta chains listed below, sequenced in a study of shared clonotypes between healthy human individuals. Sequencing used immunoSEQ multiplex PCR; TCRdb keeps in-frame clones, though not all of them. The sample carries about 1.1 million clones, about 72% recorded once. Sequences were obtained from memory CD4+ T cells from PBMCs. Subset here: CD45RA-negative fraction. The receptors derive from a man younger than 30 in good health. Some clones in this sample may be carry-over from other donors' samples.

The rearrangement joins TRBV5-4 to TRBJ2-1, with 11 bases identical to TRBD2. There are 19 residues in the CDR3. Trimming took 4 bases from V and 6 from J; bases not matched to a gene: 18. CDR1 is SGHNT, CDR2 YYREEE, per germline (reference sequence). CDR3: CASSPGTSGGGGYINEQFF. For the CDR3, the DNA is TGTGCCAGCAGCCCAGGAACTAGCGGGGGAGGGGGTTATATCAATGAGCAGTTCTTC.

The chain employs TRBV10-3 and TRBJ1-4; 7 bases map to TRBD1. The ends lost 6 bases at V and 5 bases at J; junction bases unmatched: 6. CDR1 and CDR2 from the germline V gene are ENHRY and SYGVKD. There are 14 residues in the CDR3. The CDR3 protein is CAISSGGPNEKLFF. The CDR3 DNA follows: TGTGCCATCAGCTCAGGGGGACCCAATGAAAAACTGTTTTTT.

The chain carries TRBV7-8 and TRBJ1-1; no reliable D call. Trimming removed 3 bases from V and 1 base from J, with 6 bases in between. CDR1 and CDR2 (germline): SGHVS, FQNEAQ. The CDR3 is 13 amino acids. Here the CDR3 DNA reads TGTGCCAGCAGCTTCGCCAGGAACACTGAAGCTTTCTTT. Amino acids: CASSFARNTEAFF.

This clone has at least ten counts. V gene TRBV10-3 combines with J gene TRBJ2-3, with D tentatively TRBD1 or TRBD2 (5 bases each). Germline CDR1 ENHRY, CDR2 SYGVKD. The CDR3 spans 15 residues. V lost 6 bases and J lost 0, with 13 bases in between. CDR3 residues: CAIRGDGTSTDTQYF. DNA of the CDR3: TGTGCCATCAGGGGGGACGGTACTAGCACAGATACGCAGTATTTT.

The rearrangement links TRBV5-4 to TRBJ2-7, with 8 bases lining up with TRBD1. V lost 0 bases to trimming and J lost 3 bases; unmatched junction nucleotides: 2. CDR1 is SGHNT and CDR2 is YYREEE in the germline V gene (reference sequence). The CDR3 contains 14 residues. The CDR3 reads CASSLGQGNYEQYF. DNA of the CDR3: TGTGCCAGCAGCTTGGGACAGGGGAACTACGAGCAGTACTTC.

This chain uses TRBV7-9 with TRBJ1-2; D is undetermined. Germline lookup yields CDR1 SEHNR and CDR2 FQNEAQ (reference sequence). The CDR3 totals 14 residues. V was clipped by 1 base and J by 5 bases, with 11 bases between them. DNA for the CDR3: TGTGCCAGCAGCTTAGAGCCAGGAACATATGGCTACACCTTC. This codes for CASSLEPGTYGYTF. Full variable domain (outside the CDR3, taken from reference TRBV7-9 and TRBJ1-2): DTGVSQNPRHKITKRGQNVTFRCDPISEHNRLYWYRQTLGQGPEFLTYFQNEAQLEKSRLLSDRFSAERPKGSFSTLEIQRTEQGDSAMYLCASSLEPGTYGYTFGSGTRLTVV.

V gene TRBV27 combines with J gene TRBJ2-7, with 9 bases matching TRBD1. CDR3 length equals 16 residues. The V gene's germline CDR1 is MNHEY and CDR2 SMNVEV (reference sequence). V shed 2 bases and J 1 base; nucleotides not matched to a gene: 6. The CDR3: CASSLPDRGASYEQYF. The CDR3 region has the DNA TGTGCCAGCAGTTTACCGGACAGGGGAGCTTCCTACGAGCAGTACTTC.

A single count supports this clone. This chain links TRBV5-1 with TRBJ2-1; perhaps D is TRBD1 or TRBD2 (5 bases each). Deletions cut 2 bases from V and 3 bases from J, with 18 bases between. CDR3 size: 17 residues. CDR1 and CDR2 from the germline V gene are SGHRS and YFSETQ. The CDR3 DNA follows: TGCGCCAGCAGCTTCCTAAAACCGGGACGGAACTACAATGAGCAGTTCTTC. Its translation is CASSFLKPGRNYNEQFF.

The J gene is TRBJ2-6, the V gene TRBV5-1; D gene ambiguous. The CDR3 extends over 16 amino acids. CDR1 is SGHRS, CDR2 YFSETQ, per germline. The ends were cut back, 0 bases at V and 4 bases at J, with 11 bases in the middle. CDR3 sequence: CASSLDWAPGANVLTF. DNA for the CDR3: TGCGCCAGCAGCTTGGACTGGGCCCCCGGGGCCAACGTCCTGACTTTC.

This chain's CDR3 is CAWSADQGLRGYTF. DNA of the CDR3: TGTGCCTGGAGTGCTGATCAGGGGCTGAGAGGCTACACCTTC. V gene TRBV30 combines with J gene TRBJ1-2; tentative D call: TRBD1 (6 bases). The CDR3 loop spans 14 amino acids. CDR1 is GTSNPN, CDR2 SVGIG, per germline (reference sequence). Trimming shortened V by 1 base and J by 8 bases, and 17 bases separated the two germline ends.

The rearrangement joins TRBV7-5 to TRBJ1-1. TRBV7-5 is designated a pseudogene. CDR3 length: 16 amino acids. This CDR3 reads CVRSPTGGLWDTEAFF. In DNA, the CDR3 is TGTGTCAGAAGCCCCACGGGGGGTTTGTGGGACACTGAAGCTTTCTTT.

This rearrangement joins TRBV5-4 to TRBJ2-1, with 11 bases that match TRBD2. This CDR3 comprises 15 residues. Germline V gene sequence: CDR1 SGHNT, CDR2 YYREEE (reference sequence). V shed 1 base and J 9 bases; nucleotides not matched to a gene: 6. The CDR3, as DNA: TGTGCCAGCAGCTTGACTAGCGGGAGTCATTTTGAGCAGTTCTTC. Translated: CASSLTSGSHFEQFF.

V usage is TRBV4-2 and J usage is TRBJ2-4, with 7 bases lining up with TRBD2. Germline CDR1 LGHNA, CDR2 YNFKEQ. The V gene end was trimmed by 3 bases and the J gene end by 1 base; junction bases not matched to a gene: 6. This CDR3 region has 16 residues. The CDR3 bases are TGTGCCAGCAGCCATAATGCCGGGGGGGCCAAAAACATTCAGTACTTC. Translated: CASSHNAGGAKNIQYF.

CDR3 DNA: TGTGCCAGCAGCTCCCCCCTAGCGGACCTACAAGAGACCCAGTACTTC. Protein sequence: CASSSPLADLQETQYF. V and J are TRBV6-6 and TRBJ2-5; 7 bases align to TRBD2. CDR1 and CDR2 (germline): MNHNY, SVGAGI (reference sequence). This CDR3 is 16 amino acids long. V lost 6 bases to trimming and J lost 2 bases; unmatched junction nucleotides: 12.

The chain has TRBV28 and TRBJ2-5; 8 nucleotides line up with TRBD2. Germline CDR1 and CDR2: MDHEN and SYDVKM. Germline trimming cut 4 bases from V and 1 base from J; bases unmatched to any gene: 8. The CDR3 covers 16 residues. CDR3 region: CASSCVASGCQETQYF. The CDR3 bases are TGTGCCAGCAGTTGTGTGGCTAGCGGGTGCCAAGAGACCCAGTACTTC.

Comments on this clone: Other nucleotide sequences from this sample produce the same CDR3. The chain links TRBV29-1 to TRBJ2-5, with D unresolved. The CDR3 contains 10 residues. Germline CDR1 is SQVTM and CDR2 is ANQGSEA. Trimming pared 4 bases from V and 2 bases from J, leaving 2 bases between. The DNA of the CDR3 is TGCAGCGTTGGGCAAGAGACCCAGTACTTC. The encoded protein is CSVGQETQYF. The complete variable domain, with remaining parts taken from reference TRBV29-1 and TRBJ2-5, reads SAVISQKPSRDICQRGTSLTIQCQVDSQVTMMFWYRQQPGQSLTLIATANQGSEATYESGFVIDKFPISRPNLTFSTLTVSNMSPEDSSIYLCSVGQETQYFGPGTRLLVL.

On this clone: A much larger clone differs by one base, so this may be a read error. The chain recombines TRBV30 with TRBJ1-2, with D uncertain. CDR3 length: 13 residues. Germline V gene lookup returns CDR1 GTSNPN and CDR2 SVGIG (reference sequence). CDR3 amino acids: CAWIGSPNYGHTF. CDR3 in DNA: TGTGCCTGGATTGGGAGTCCTAACTATGGCCACACCTTC.

Concerning this clone: At the DNA level, this CDR3 is encoded by other sequences in the same sample as well. This chain connects TRBV11-2 to TRBJ2-5; 9 bases are shared with TRBD1. CDR3 size: 13 residues. CDR1 is SGHAT, CDR2 FQNNGV, per germline. V lost 5 bases to trimming and J lost 3 bases; unmatched junction nucleotides: 1. This CDR3 is CASSRDREETQYF. DNA for the CDR3: TGTGCCAGCAGCAGGGACAGGGAAGAGACCCAGTACTTC.

The chain carries TRBV11-2 and TRBJ1-2; D uncertain. Germline V lookup: CDR1 SGHAT, CDR2 FQNNGV. The CDR3 covers 14 residues. V lost 3 bases and J lost 4, with 12 bases in between. In nucleotides, the CDR3 is TGTGCCAGCAGCTTGGTCGGCAGAGTCTATGGCTACACCTTC. Translating gives CASSLVGRVYGYTF.

V gene TRBV7-2 combines with J gene TRBJ2-7; D is uncertain. CDR1 and CDR2 from the germline V gene are SGHTA and FQGNSA. Deletions cut 2 bases from V and 4 bases from J, with 9 bases between. The CDR3 has 13 amino acids. The CDR3 protein is CASSLTGVYEQYF. CDR3 coding DNA: TGTGCCAGCAGCTTAACCGGAGTTTACGAGCAGTACTTC.

The chain links TRBV28 to TRBJ2-3; the match to TRBD2 covers 8 bases. CDR1 MDHEN and CDR2 SYDVKM come from the germline V gene. This CDR3 region has 16 residues. J was trimmed by 0 bases and V by 5 bases; bases with no gene match: 7. The CDR3 DNA is TGTGCCAGCAGTCGCCCTATAGCGGGAAGCACAGATACGCAGTATTTT. It is translated as CASSRPIAGSTDTQYF.